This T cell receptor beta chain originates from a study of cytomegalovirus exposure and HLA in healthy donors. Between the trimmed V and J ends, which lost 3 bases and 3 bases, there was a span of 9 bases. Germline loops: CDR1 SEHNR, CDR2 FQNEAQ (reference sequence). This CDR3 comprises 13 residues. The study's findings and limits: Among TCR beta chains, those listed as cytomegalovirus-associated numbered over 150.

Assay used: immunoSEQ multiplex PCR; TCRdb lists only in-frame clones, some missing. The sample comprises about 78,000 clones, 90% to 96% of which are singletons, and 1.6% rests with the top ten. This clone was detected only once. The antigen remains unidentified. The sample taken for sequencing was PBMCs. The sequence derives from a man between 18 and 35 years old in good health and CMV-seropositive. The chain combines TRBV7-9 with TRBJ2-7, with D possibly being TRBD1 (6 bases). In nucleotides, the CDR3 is TGTGCCAGCAGCTTTACAGGGAACTACGAGCAGTACTTC. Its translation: CASSFTGNYEQYF.